This T cell receptor beta chain was captured in a study of shared clonotypes between healthy human individuals. Assay used: immunoSEQ multiplex PCR; TCRdb lists only in-frame clones, some missing. Of approximately 710,000 clones in the sample, around 90% are singletons; the top ten hold 34%. Comment on this clone: Antigen unknown.

Findings and caveats of the study: Among a handful of donors, roughly 5% of naive CD4 clonotypes were found in common. Sampling covered blood only; tissue repertoires likely differ.

This receptor was taken from a man aged 18 to 35 in good health. Some clones in this sample may be carry-over from other donors' samples. Sequenced input: memory CD8+ T cells from PBMCs. The subset is: CD45RO+ cells pooled with CCR7-negative TemRA cells.

The CDR3 nucleotides are TGTGCCAGCAGCTTTTTACAGACGAACACTGAAGCTTTCTTT. Its translation is CASSFLQTNTEAFF. The chain carries TRBV5-6 and TRBJ1-1, with unresolved D. This CDR3 has 14 amino acids. Germline values: CDR1 SGHDT, CDR2 YYEEEE. The V end was cut by 2 bases, the J end by 1 base, with 9 bases between.